This TCR beta chain came from a study of metastatic and nonmetastatic thyroid tumors. Study as a whole: Both malignant and benign thyroid patients supplied peripheral blood and tumor or nodule tissue samples, across which the repertoires of these patients were then compared. General observations from the study: In both blood and tumor samples, TCR beta diversity was reported significantly higher for malignant than benign nodules.

Notes on this clone: Antigen: not known.

Every patient underwent thyroid surgery untreated. Per the study methods: A classifier for distant metastasis in papillary thyroid cancer was constructed using CDR3 differences observed across clinicopathological groups. TCRdb reprocessed the PCR reads via MiXCR. The V and J calls and clone size come from TCRdb's table, not from the authors' own analysis. The table lists tens of thousands of clones, under 20% of them singletons, with roughly 20% in the top ten. The CDR3 length is 11 residues. Trimming left V 3 bases short and J 6 bases short, with 3 bases between. From germline, CDR1 is KGHDR and CDR2 SFDVKD.

This sequence was found in a female donor with papillary thyroid cancer or a benign thyroid nodule (not recorded which). Some clones in this sample may be carry-over from other donors' samples. The chain carries TRBV24-1 and TRBJ2-3, with D unclear. The sequenced sample was blood. CDR3 bases: TGTGCCACCAGTGATCGGGATACGCAGTATTTT. Translation: CATSDRDTQYF.